The rows below give T cell receptor beta chains drawn from one sample of a study of tumor-infiltrating lymphocytes in localized non-small cell lung cancer. Here immunoSEQ multiplex PCR was the method, and the copy in TCRdb shows in-frame clones only, minus some. The sample yields some 13,000 clones, around 74% seen once. Sequencing used uninvolved lung tissue not adjacent to the tumor. The origin of the receptors is a human donor with non-small cell lung cancer. The CDR3 runs from the conserved cysteine through the conserved F or W. Each record gives: V gene, D gene, J gene, clone size, CDR3 protein, CDR3 DNA. A D gene is named only where the DNA matches it firmly. Size values are once, few and many counts, or a class for expanded clones, and some rows have none.

v_call: TRBV5-4; d_call: TRBD2; j_call: TRBJ2-7; clone_size: .; cdr3_aa: CASSSGLAASYEQYF; cdr3_nt: TGTGCCAGCAGCTCAGGACTAGCGGCCTCCTACGAGCAGTACTTC
v_call: TRBV7-6; d_call: .; j_call: TRBJ2-7; clone_size: .; cdr3_aa: CASSLEDSTYEQYF; cdr3_nt: TGTGCCAGCAGCTTAGAGGACAGCACCTACGAGCAGTACTTC
v_call: TRBV6-6; d_call: .; j_call: TRBJ1-1; clone_size: .; cdr3_aa: CASRLNTEAFF; cdr3_nt: TGTGCCAGCAGGCTGAACACTGAAGCTTTCTTT
v_call: TRBV10-1; d_call: .; j_call: TRBJ2-3; clone_size: .; cdr3_aa: CASRDRLADTQYF; cdr3_nt: TGCGCCAGCAGGGACAGACTAGCAGATACGCAGTATTTT
v_call: TRBV5-1; d_call: TRBD1; j_call: TRBJ2-5; clone_size: .; cdr3_aa: CASSAGQGRQETQYF; cdr3_nt: TGCGCCAGCAGCGCCGGACAGGGTAGGCAAGAGACCCAGTACTTC
v_call: TRBV5-1; d_call: TRBD1; j_call: TRBJ1-2; clone_size: few; cdr3_aa: CASSSGQGASNYGYTF; cdr3_nt: TGCGCCAGCAGCTCAGGCCAGGGGGCTTCTAACTATGGCTACACCTTC
v_call: TRBV7-8; d_call: .; j_call: TRBJ2-1; clone_size: .; cdr3_aa: CASSLVGNNEQFF; cdr3_nt: TGTGCCAGCAGCTTAGTTGGGAATAATGAGCAGTTCTTC
v_call: TRBV27; d_call: .; j_call: TRBJ1-5; clone_size: .; cdr3_aa: CASSQAGGGYQPQHF; cdr3_nt: TGTGCCAGCAGCCAGGCGGGGGGCGGATATCAGCCCCAGCATTTT
v_call: TRBV4-1; d_call: .; j_call: TRBJ1-1; clone_size: .; cdr3_aa: CASSQEWQANTEAFF; cdr3_nt: TGCGCCAGCAGCCAAGAATGGCAGGCGAACACTGAAGCTTTCTTT
v_call: TRBV19; d_call: .; j_call: TRBJ2-2; clone_size: once; cdr3_aa: CASSFGGSWTGELFF; cdr3_nt: TGTGCCAGTAGTTTTGGGGGTTCCTGGACCGGGGAGCTGTTTTTT
v_call: TRBV11-2; d_call: TRBD2; j_call: TRBJ2-3; clone_size: .; cdr3_aa: CASSLDLKRGAFPPDTQYF; cdr3_nt: TGTGCCAGCAGCTTAGATCTCAAGCGGGGGGCCTTCCCGCCAGATACGCAGTATTTT
v_call: TRBV6-5; d_call: .; j_call: TRBJ1-1; clone_size: few; cdr3_aa: CASSYLQRTEAFF; cdr3_nt: TGTGCCAGCAGTTATCTCCAGAGGACTGAAGCTTTCTTT
v_call: TRBV5-1; d_call: .; j_call: TRBJ1-1; clone_size: .; cdr3_aa: CASSGDGHRVTEAFF; cdr3_nt: TGCGCCAGCAGCGGGGACGGCCACCGGGTGACTGAAGCTTTCTTT
v_call: TRBV9; d_call: .; j_call: TRBJ1-6; clone_size: .; cdr3_aa: CASSVETRSNSPLHF; cdr3_nt: TGTGCCAGCAGCGTAGAGACACGAAGTAATTCACCCCTCCACTTT
v_call: TRBV7-2; d_call: .; j_call: TRBJ1-5; clone_size: few; cdr3_aa: CASSLDVAGYRSGQPQHF; cdr3_nt: TGTGCCAGCAGCTTAGACGTGGCAGGGTATCGATCTGGTCAGCCCCAGCATTTT
v_call: TRBV7-2; d_call: .; j_call: TRBJ1-1; clone_size: .; cdr3_aa: CASSLSGRGNTEAFF; cdr3_nt: TGTGCCAGCAGCTTAAGCGGCAGGGGGAACACTGAAGCTTTCTTT
v_call: TRBV11-3; d_call: .; j_call: TRBJ2-5; clone_size: medium-sized; cdr3_aa: CASSTPGAGDQETQYF; cdr3_nt: TGTGCCAGCTCCACCCCAGGGGCGGGGGACCAAGAGACCCAGTACTTC
v_call: TRBV10-3; d_call: .; j_call: TRBJ1-1; clone_size: .; cdr3_aa: CAISEVQGNEAFF; cdr3_nt: TGTGCCATCAGTGAGGTTCAGGGAAATGAAGCTTTCTTT
v_call: TRBV5-1; d_call: .; j_call: TRBJ2-7; clone_size: .; cdr3_aa: CASSLSVSYEQYF; cdr3_nt: TGCGCCAGCAGCCTCAGTGTGAGCTACGAGCAGTACTTC
v_call: TRBV11-3; d_call: TRBD2; j_call: TRBJ2-1; clone_size: .; cdr3_aa: CASSLSLAGTSSYNEQFF; cdr3_nt: TGTGCCAGCAGCTTATCCCTAGCGGGCACGAGCTCCTACAATGAGCAGTTCTTC
v_call: TRBV5-1; d_call: .; j_call: TRBJ2-2; clone_size: medium-sized; cdr3_aa: CASSSDTGELFF; cdr3_nt: TGCGCCAGCAGCAGTGACACCGGGGAGCTGTTTTTT
v_call: TRBV28; d_call: .; j_call: TRBJ1-6; clone_size: .; cdr3_aa: CASSLPQGWSYNSPLHF; cdr3_nt: TGTGCCAGCAGTTTACCCCAGGGGTGGTCCTATAATTCACCCCTCCACTTT
v_call: TRBV12-5; d_call: TRBD2; j_call: TRBJ2-1; clone_size: .; cdr3_aa: CASGSSGTHNEQFF; cdr3_nt: TGTGCTAGTGGTTCTAGCGGAACTCACAATGAGCAGTTCTTC
v_call: TRBV27; d_call: TRBD1; j_call: TRBJ2-5; clone_size: .; cdr3_aa: CASSLETGGPVKTQYF; cdr3_nt: TGTGCCAGCAGTTTAGAAACAGGGGGCCCGGTAAAGACCCAGTACTTC